This note documents a single TCR beta chain sequence. In the original analysis: From reference gene primer amplification, estimates of nucleated cell counts were derived. The method was immunoSEQ multiplex PCR; TCRdb's version includes in-frame clones alone and lacks a portion of them. The V and J calls and clone size come from that table; D and trimming were worked out from the DNA. The sample contains around 280,000 clones, approximately 90% of which appear only once. The entry originates in a study of blood T cell repertoires in COVID-19. Looking at the study overall: Specimens from acute and convalescent COVID-19 originated in the United States, Italy and Spain.

In Cohort 3, a recovered donor had either two negative PCRs, clearance, or symptom resolution. Trimming stripped 4 bases from V and 4 bases from J, with 22 bases between. The V gene's germline CDR1 is MGHRA and CDR2 YSYEKL. This CDR3 has 17 amino acids. The rearrangement joins TRBV4-1 to TRBJ1-2, with D possibly TRBD1 on 6 matching bases. The TCR sequence derives from a woman aged 35 to 49 who had recovered from COVID-19. The specimen was PBMCs or T cells enriched from blood (not recorded which). The CDR3 DNA sequence: TGCGCCAGCAGCCCGCAAGATGTGGGGCAGGGGCCCTATGGCTACACCTTC. It encodes CASSPQDVGQGPYGYTF.